The clone carrying this T cell receptor (beta chain) has ten or more counts. The antigen remains unidentified. The data stem from a study of T cells in Graves' hyperthyroidism and ophthalmopathy. Regarding the study as a whole: Blood also carried most thyroid clonotypes expanded above 0.001. Separation of ophthalmopathy from stable hyperthyroidism was achieved by a 13 V-J model.

Uncontrolled infections, other autoimmune diseases, pregnancy or lactation led to exclusion of patients. Together with thyroid ultrasound, orbital computed tomography, serum thyroxine and TRAb, clinical symptoms were used for diagnoses. CDR1 and CDR2 from the germline V gene are SGHTA and FQGNSA. There are 15 residues in the CDR3. V lost 1 base to trimming and J lost 8 bases, with 17 bases between them. The investigators amplified TCR beta CDR3 regions from RNA transcripts. The HTBI primer set drove a first-round RT-PCR of the TCR CDR3. MiXCR, applied by TCRdb to the multiplex PCR reads, yields one record per CDR3 protein. The repertoire holds around 660,000 distinct CDR3 sequences, nearly 45% seen once, with roughly 7.2% in the top ten.

The sequencing sample was made of peripheral blood or thyroid tissue (not recorded which). This rearrangement joins TRBV7-2 to TRBJ1-1, with a tentative D call TRBD1 (5 bases). The receptor comes from an adult man with Graves' disease, either hyperthyroidism or ophthalmopathy (not recorded which). CDR3 loop: CASSLVGQGGSEAFF. The CDR3 DNA reads as TGTGCCAGCAGCTTAGTAGGCCAGGGTGGGTCGGAAGCTTTCTTT. Combining the CDR3 with reference TRBV7-2 and TRBJ1-1 gives the whole variable domain GAGVSQSPSNKVTEKGKDVELRCDPISGHTALYWYRQSLGQGLEFLIYFQGNSAPDKSGLPSDRFSAERTGGSVSTLTIQRTQQEDSAVYLCASSLVGQGGSEAFFGQGTRLTVV.